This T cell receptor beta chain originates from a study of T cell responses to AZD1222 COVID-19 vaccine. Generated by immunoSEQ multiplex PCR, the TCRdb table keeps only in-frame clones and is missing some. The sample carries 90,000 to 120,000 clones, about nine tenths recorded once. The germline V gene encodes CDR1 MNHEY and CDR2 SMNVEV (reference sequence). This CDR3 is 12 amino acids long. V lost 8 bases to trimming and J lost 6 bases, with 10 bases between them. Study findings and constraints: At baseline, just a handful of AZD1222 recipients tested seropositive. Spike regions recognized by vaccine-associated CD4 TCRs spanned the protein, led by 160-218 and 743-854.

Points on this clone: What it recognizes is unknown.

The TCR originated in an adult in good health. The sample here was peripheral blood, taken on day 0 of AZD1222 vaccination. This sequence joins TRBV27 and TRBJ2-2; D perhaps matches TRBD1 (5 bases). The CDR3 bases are TGTGCCAGCCTCGCAGGGCCCGGGGAGCTGTTTTTT. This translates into CASLAGPGELFF.